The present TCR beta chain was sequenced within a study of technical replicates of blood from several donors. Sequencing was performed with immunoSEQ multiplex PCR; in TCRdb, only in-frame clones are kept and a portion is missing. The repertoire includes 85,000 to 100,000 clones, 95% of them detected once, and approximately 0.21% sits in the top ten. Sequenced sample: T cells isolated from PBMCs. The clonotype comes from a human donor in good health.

The DNA for the CDR3 is TGCGCCAGCAGCTCCGTTACAGGGGGCACAGATACGCAGTATTTT. Protein sequence: CASSSVTGGTDTQYF. V gene TRBV5-1 combines with J gene TRBJ2-3, with 7 bases identical to TRBD1. The V gene's germline CDR1 is SGHRS and CDR2 YFSETQ. This CDR3 region has 15 residues. J lost 1 base, V lost 3 bases, and 5 bases had no gene match.